A selection of T cell receptor beta chains follows, all from one sample in a study of blood T cell repertoires in COVID-19. TCRdb's copy holds only in-frame clones and misses some; the assay was immunoSEQ multiplex PCR. Here the sample spans about 83,000 clones, about 90% being singletons. Sequenced: peripheral blood. Source of these receptors: a woman aged 45 to 65 with active or convalescent COVID-19. Both conserved end residues are part of each CDR3. Fields, in order: clone size, D gene, J gene, V gene, CDR3 DNA, CDR3 protein. The D gene is left open where the match is weak. The size field is filled for only some rows; it gives once, few, many or a size class.

NA | NA | TRBJ1-1 | TRBV5-1 | TGCGCCAGCAGCCCAGGGCCAGGGAGGTACACTGAAGCTTTCTTT | CASSPGPGRYTEAFF
NA | NA | TRBJ1-1 | TRBV6-5 | TGTGCCAGCAGCCCAAGGGGAAGCAACACTGAAGCTTTCTTT | CASSPRGSNTEAFF
NA | TRBD2 | TRBJ2-7 | TRBV5-6 | TGTGCCAGCAGCCAACCGGGACTAGCGGGGACATTCTACGAGCAGTACTTC | CASSQPGLAGTFYEQYF
NA | TRBD1 | TRBJ2-5 | TRBV29-1 | TGCAGCGTGGAGGCAAGGGACAGGTACTTC | CSVEARDRYF
few | NA | TRBJ1-6 | TRBV7-2 | TGTGCCAGCAGCTTAGAGCGCCCCGTAGGCGATTCACCCCTCCACTTT | CASSLERPVGDSPLHF
NA | TRBD1 | TRBJ2-3 | TRBV19 | TGTGCCAGTAGCCCCACAGGGGGTACAGATACGCAGTATTTT | CASSPTGGTDTQYF
NA | NA | TRBJ1-1 | TRBV11-2 | TGTGCCAGCAGCAACAGGGATCAGAACACTGAAGCTTTCTTT | CASSNRDQNTEAFF
NA | NA | TRBJ2-1 | TRBV2 | TGTGCCAGCAGTGAGCCACAGGAGGGGGCCCCTTTTTACAATGAGCAGTTCTTC | CASSEPQEGAPFYNEQFF
NA | NA | TRBJ1-6 | TRBV9 | TGTGCCAGCAGCGTAGGGGGGGGCACCTATAATTCACCCCTCCACTTT | CASSVGGGTYNSPLHF
NA | TRBD1 | TRBJ2-7 | TRBV9 | TGTGCCAGCAGCGGGGGACAGCCCTACGAGCAGTACTTC | CASSGGQPYEQYF
NA | NA | TRBJ2-2 | TRBV7-9 | TGTGCCAGCAGTTTAACAGAGACGAACACCGGGGAGCTGTTTTTT | CASSLTETNTGELFF
NA | TRBD2 | TRBJ2-3 | TRBV6-2/TRBV6-3 | TGTGCCAGCAGTATACTAGCGGGGGTGCTAGATACGCAGTATTTT | CASSILAGVLDTQYF
NA | NA | TRBJ2-7 | TRBV7-2 | TGTGCCAGCAGCTTGGGTCAGGGGGGATCCTACGAGCAGTACTTC | CASSLGQGGSYEQYF
NA | NA | TRBJ1-1 | TRBV3-1/TRBV3-2 | TGTGCCAGCAGCCAAAGTGAGAAGAACACTGAAGCTTTCTTT | CASSQSEKNTEAFF
NA | TRBD1 | TRBJ1-5 | TRBV30 | TGTGCCTGGACCCTAACAGGGGGCAGGCAGCCCCAGCATTTT | CAWTLTGGRQPQHF